Described below is a single T cell receptor (beta chain) sequence and its context. Its target is not known. This record belongs to a study of shared clonotypes between healthy human individuals. Whole-study findings and limits: When naive CD4 clonotypes were compared across several donors, about 5% were shared. Larger estimated richness was generally recorded for naive subsets relative to memory subsets.

Negatively enriched CD4+ T cells were divided by CD45RA into naive and memory. Trimming removed 5 bases from V and 4 bases from J; junction bases left unmatched: 6. The germline V gene encodes CDR1 LNHDA and CDR2 SQIVND (reference sequence). The CDR3 is 17 amino acids. Some clones are missing from TCRdb's copy, which holds only in-frame ones; the method was immunoSEQ multiplex PCR. The table shows 1,500,000 or so clones, with over 95% occurring only once. The V gene is TRBV19, the J gene TRBJ2-6; 12 bases line up with TRBD2. This receptor was identified in a man aged 25 to 40 in good health. Sequenced material: naive CD4+ T cells sorted from blood. This sample's subset: CD45RA+ positively selected. CDR3 sequence (DNA): TGTGCCAGTAGTCTTCTAGCGGGAGGGGGAGGGGCCAACGTCCTGACTTTC. Its translation is CASSLLAGGGGANVLTF.